These 4 T cell receptor beta chains originate from one sample sequenced in a study of shared clonotypes between healthy human individuals. The repertoire was sequenced with immunoSEQ multiplex PCR; TCRdb's copy has only in-frame clones and lacks some. The data hold approximately 2,300,000 clones, with 85% to 95% observed a single time. Specimen: naive CD4+ T cells from PBMCs. The subset is: CD45RA+ positively selected. Every receptor here comes from a man younger than 35 in good health. Some clones in this sample may be carry-over from other donors' samples.

This chain joins TRBV10-3 and TRBJ2-2; the match to TRBD2 covers 10 bases. Germline lookup yields CDR1 ENHRY and CDR2 SYGVKD. V was pared by 0 bases and J by 5 bases, with 3 bases of the junction left unmatched. This CDR3 has 16 amino acids. The CDR3 protein is CAISESLAGVTGELFF. The CDR3 DNA sequence: TGTGCCATCAGTGAGTCGCTAGCGGGAGTTACCGGGGAGCTGTTTTTT.

This clone is a singleton in its sample. The chain carries TRBV7-9 and TRBJ2-1; no clear D gene. Trimming left V 5 bases short and J 12 bases short, with 14 bases between. Germline V gene data show CDR1 as SEHNR and CDR2 as FQNEAQ (reference sequence). The CDR3 extends over 12 amino acids. The CDR3 bases are TGTGCCAGCAGCCCAAAGGCCCCGGGGCAGTTCTTC. It yields the protein CASSPKAPGQFF.

J is TRBJ2-7 and V is TRBV6-4, with D possibly TRBD1 on 5 matching bases. The V end was cut by 3 bases, the J end by 3 bases, with 9 bases between. The germline V gene has CDR1 MRHNA and CDR2 SNTAGT. This CDR3 contains 13 residues. CDR3 in DNA: TGTGCCAGCAGTGAAGAAAGGGGCTACGAGCAGTACTTC. Protein: CASSEERGYEQYF.

The chain employs TRBV10-3 and TRBJ2-7; TRBD2 matches at 7 bases. CDR1 is ENHRY and CDR2 is SYGVKD in the germline V gene. V trimming: 6 bases; J trimming: 4 bases; junction bases outside the gene matches: 12. The CDR3 is 15 residues long. DNA of the CDR3: TGTGCCATCAGCCAGTCGGCGGGAGATGAGTACGAGCAGTACTTC. As protein: CAISQSAGDEYEQYF.